Listed below are T cell receptor beta chains from one sample, sequenced in a study of beta chain features in type 1 diabetes. Some clones are missing from TCRdb's copy, which holds only in-frame ones; the method was immunoSEQ multiplex PCR. The sample lists approximately 140,000 clones, 48% seen once, with 0.35% to 0.5% in the top ten. The material sequenced was Tregs from blood. The origin of the receptors is a man aged 18-30 years in good health. CDR3s include the opening cysteine and the closing phenylalanine or tryptophan. The D gene is left open where the match is weak. Clone size is shown for a subset of rows, as once, few, many or a class of expanded clone.

NA	NA	TRBV5-1	14	TRBJ1-2	TGCGCCAGCAGCCCAACGGACAGTAGCTATGGCTACACCTTC	CASSPTDSSYGYTF
NA	NA	TRBV6-6	15	TRBJ1-3	TGTGCCAGCAGTTACGGGCCGTTCTCTGGAAACACCATATATTTT	CASSYGPFSGNTIYF
TRBD2	NA	TRBV2	18	TRBJ2-7	TGTGCCAGCAGTGAGGGGGGACTAGCGGGGGCTTCCCTATACGAGCAGTACTTC	CASSEGGLAGASLYEQYF
TRBD2	NA	TRBV7-3	14	TRBJ2-1	TGTGCCAGCAGCGCAGTTACTAGCGGCAATGAGCAGTTCTTC	CASSAVTSGNEQFF
TRBD1	few	TRBV5-1	15	TRBJ1-5	TGCGCCAGCAGCCTGGTGGCAGGGGGCGATCAGCCCCAGCATTTT	CASSLVAGGDQPQHF
NA	once	TRBV7-2	14	TRBJ2-5	TGTGCCAGCAGCTTAGGAGCGGATAGACAGACCCAGTACTTC	CASSLGADRQTQYF
TRBD1	NA	TRBV7-2	15	TRBJ2-7	TGTGCCAGCAGCCCACAGGTATTAGGGGGCGCTGAGCAGTACTTC	CASSPQVLGGAEQYF
TRBD1	few	TRBV27	15	TRBJ2-7	TGTGCCAGCAGTTTTATCGGACAGGGAGGCTACGAGCAGTACTTC	CASSFIGQGGYEQYF
TRBD2	NA	TRBV29-1	19	TRBJ2-3	TGCAGTCAAATTAGGACTAGCGGGGAGACGCTCCTGGGCACAGATACGCAGTATTTT	CSQIRTSGETLLGTDTQYF
NA	NA	TRBV5-5	12	TRBJ2-7	TGTGCCAGCAGCTTGGATAGTCCGGTGCAGTACTTC	CASSLDSPVQYF
NA	NA	TRBV6-1	15	TRBJ1-5	TGTGCCAGCAGTGAAGGGGGGCGAGGGAATCAGCCCCAGCATTTT	CASSEGGRGNQPQHF
NA	NA	TRBV2	12	TRBJ1-2	TGTGCCAGCACTAATTCCGGCGGGGGCTACACCTTC	CASTNSGGGYTF
TRBD1	NA	TRBV10-3	13	TRBJ1-1	TGTGCCATCAGGGGACAGATGGGCACTGAAGCTTTCTTT	CAIRGQMGTEAFF
TRBD1	few	TRBV7-2	14	TRBJ1-2	TGTGCCAGCAGCTTCGCTGGGACAGCTCGGGGCTACACCTTC	CASSFAGTARGYTF
NA	NA	TRBV6-1	13	TRBJ1-1	TGTGCCAGCAGACCCCCGGGACTGCTTGAAGCTTTCTTT	CASRPPGLLEAFF
TRBD1	once	TRBV28	13	TRBJ1-1	TGTGCCAGCAGTCCCGGACAGGGGGCTGAAGCTTTCTTT	CASSPGQGAEAFF
NA	once	TRBV28	13	TRBJ2-7	TGTGCCAGCAGTTTAACAGGCAGCTACGAGCAGTACTTC	CASSLTGSYEQYF
NA	NA	TRBV27	16	TRBJ2-3	TGTGCCAGCAGTTTATCGGGTGGTAGGGGTACAGATACGCAGTATTTT	CASSLSGGRGTDTQYF
TRBD2	NA	TRBV7-2	16	TRBJ2-7	TGTGCCAGCAGCCTCTGGGGTACTAGCGGGGGTTACGAGCAGTACTTC	CASSLWGTSGGYEQYF
NA	NA	TRBV5-1	14	TRBJ1-1	TGCGCCAGCAGCTTGGGGGCAGGGTCCACTGAAGCTTTCTTT	CASSLGAGSTEAFF
NA	few	TRBV20-1	11	TRBJ2-5	TGCAGTGCTAGAGCGCGGGAGACCCAGTACTTC	CSARARETQYF
TRBD1	few	TRBV7-2	16	TRBJ2-3	TGTGCCAGCAGCTTAGCTCCGGGACAGGGAACAGATACGCAGTATTTT	CASSLAPGQGTDTQYF
TRBD1	few	TRBV27	14	TRBJ1-5	TGTGCCAGCAGTCAGGGACAGGGCAATCAGCCCCAGCATTTT	CASSQGQGNQPQHF
TRBD1	few	TRBV28	11	TRBJ1-2	TGTGCCAGCGGCAGGGGGCATGGCTACACCTTC	CASGRGHGYTF
TRBD1	NA	TRBV6-6	13	TRBJ1-5	TGTGCCAGCAGCAAGACAGGGGAGCAGCCCCAGCATTTT	CASSKTGEQPQHF
TRBD1	NA	TRBV5-1	14	TRBJ2-1	TGCGCCAGCAGCATGGGGACAGGGGGCAATGAGCAGTTCTTC	CASSMGTGGNEQFF
TRBD1	NA	TRBV18	13	TRBJ2-7	TGTGCCAGCTCCGGGACAGAGCCCTACGAGCAGTACTTC	CASSGTEPYEQYF
TRBD2	NA	TRBV9	17	TRBJ2-5	TGTGCCAGCAGCGTAGGGACTAGCGGGAGATTTTCAGAGACCCAGTACTTC	CASSVGTSGRFSETQYF
NA	NA	TRBV28	15	TRBJ1-5	TGTGCCAGCAGCCTCGGGGGGCTCGGCAATCAGCCCCAGCATTTT	CASSLGGLGNQPQHF
NA	NA	TRBV4-3	15	TRBJ1-3	TGCGCCAGCAGCCACGGGGGGGGGTCCGGAAACACCATATATTTT	CASSHGGGSGNTIYF
NA	NA	TRBV7-2	15	TRBJ2-1	TGTGCCAGCGGTGACTTCGGGGGCTCCTACAATGAGCAGTTCTTC	CASGDFGGSYNEQFF
TRBD2	few	TRBV4-3	16	TRBJ2-1	TGCGCCAGCAGCCACACCGGGACTAGCGGGAGGGTCGAGCAGTTCTTC	CASSHTGTSGRVEQFF
NA	NA	TRBV30	18	TRBJ2-6	TGTGCCTGGACCGATTTCCAAAGGACTGACTCTGGGGCCAACGTCCTGACTTTC	CAWTDFQRTDSGANVLTF
TRBD1	few	TRBV7-3	15	TRBJ1-2	TGTGCCAGCAGCTTAACGGGTCGGAACAGGGGAGGCTACACCTTC	CASSLTGRNRGGYTF
TRBD2	NA	TRBV2	11	TRBJ2-1	TGTGCCCGGGGGGGTTACAATGAGCAGTTCTTC	CARGGYNEQFF
TRBD1	few	TRBV7-2	16	TRBJ2-7	TGTGCCAGCAGCATTACTTCGGGACAGGGGCCCTACGAGCAGTACTTC	CASSITSGQGPYEQYF
TRBD2	NA	TRBV7-3	15	TRBJ2-1	TGTGCCAGCAGCTTAGCCCGGACTAGCGGGAGTGAGCAGTTCTTC	CASSLARTSGSEQFF
TRBD1	few	TRBV20-1	10	TRBJ1-4	TGCAGTGCTAGTTCAGGGGGACTGTTTTTT	CSASSGGLFF
TRBD1	few	TRBV30	11	TRBJ2-1	TGTGCCTGGAAACAGGGGGGTGAGCAGTTCTTC	CAWKQGGEQFF
NA	NA	TRBV19	16	TRBJ2-2	TGTGCCAGTAGTATCCAGGACATTGGTCCCACCGGGGAGCTGTTTTTT	CASSIQDIGPTGELFF
TRBD1	once	TRBV9	15	TRBJ2-1	TGTGCCAGCAGCGTCCGGGACAGCTCCTACAATGAGCAGTTCTTC	CASSVRDSSYNEQFF
NA	NA	TRBV10-3	15	TRBJ1-4	TGTGCCATCAGCCGGGGGAGCGCAACTAATGAAAAACTGTTTTTT	CAISRGSATNEKLFF
NA	NA	TRBV29-1	13	TRBJ1-6	TGCAGCGTTGCATCAGGGTTCAATTCACCCCTCCACTTT	CSVASGFNSPLHF
NA	NA	TRBV18	14	TRBJ1-1	TGTGCCAGCTCACATACGAGCGGCGGGTCTGAAGCTTTCTTT	CASSHTSGGSEAFF
TRBD1	few	TRBV13	16	TRBJ2-2	TGTGCCAGCAGACGTCGGGGGACAGGGGGCACCGGGGAGCTGTTTTTT	CASRRRGTGGTGELFF
NA	few	TRBV28	12	TRBJ1-1	TGTGCCAGCATGGTGGCTCCCGCTGAAGCTTTCTTT	CASMVAPAEAFF
NA	NA	TRBV7-2	13	TRBJ2-5	TGTGCCAGCAGCTCCTACGGTGGGGGCCCTGAGAACTTC	CASSSYGGGPENF
TRBD1	NA	TRBV6-6	14	TRBJ2-7	TGTGCCAGCAGCACCGGGACAGGTGGTCTCGAGCAGTACTTC	CASSTGTGGLEQYF
NA	NA	TRBV19	13	TRBJ2-3	TGTGCCAGTAGTATATCGGGGGCAGATACGCAGTATTTT	CASSISGADTQYF
NA	NA	TRBV7-3	20	TRBJ2-7	TGTGCCAGCAGCTTAAAACGAGGGCACGACCTGACTAGATTGCCGGGCGAGCAGTACTTC	CASSLKRGHDLTRLPGEQYF
TRBD2	NA	TRBV5-1	16	TRBJ2-3	TGCGCCAGCAGCCTAGGACTAGCGGGATTTATAGATACGCAGTATTTT	CASSLGLAGFIDTQYF
NA	few	TRBV2	14	TRBJ1-5	TGTGCCAGCAGGGGGGGACTTTCCAATCAGCCCCAGCATTTT	CASRGGLSNQPQHF
NA	NA	TRBV7-9	14	TRBJ2-7	TGTGCCAGCAGCTTAGAAGCGGGTTTCCACGAGCAGTACTTC	CASSLEAGFHEQYF
NA	few	TRBV19	13	TRBJ2-2	TGTGCCAGTAGTACCTCAGGGTCCCGGGAGCTGTTTTTT	CASSTSGSRELFF
TRBD1	NA	TRBV5-1	14	TRBJ1-2	TGCGCCAGCAGCGACGACCAGGGGGTGTATGGCTACACCTTC	CASSDDQGVYGYTF
TRBD2	NA	TRBV7-2	19	TRBJ2-1	TGTGCCAGCAGCTTCAGCACAGTTGCCTTAGCGGGGCCCTACAATGAGCAGTTCTTC	CASSFSTVALAGPYNEQFF
NA	NA	TRBV29-1	13	TRBJ2-7	TGCAGCGTTGCAGTAACAGGTGCCTACGAGCAGTACTTC	CSVAVTGAYEQYF
TRBD1	NA	TRBV7-8	13	TRBJ1-1	TGTGCCAGCAGCTCGGACAGGGGAACTGAAGCTTTCTTT	CASSSDRGTEAFF